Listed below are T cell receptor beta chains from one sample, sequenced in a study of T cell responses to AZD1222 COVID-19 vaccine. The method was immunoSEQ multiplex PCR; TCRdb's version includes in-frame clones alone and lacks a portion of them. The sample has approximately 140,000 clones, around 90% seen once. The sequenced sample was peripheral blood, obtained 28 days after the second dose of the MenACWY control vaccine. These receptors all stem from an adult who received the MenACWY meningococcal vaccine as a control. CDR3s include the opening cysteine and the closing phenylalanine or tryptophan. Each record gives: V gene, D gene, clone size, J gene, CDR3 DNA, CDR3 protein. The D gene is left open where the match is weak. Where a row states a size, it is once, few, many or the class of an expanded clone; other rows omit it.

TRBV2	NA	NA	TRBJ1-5	TGTGCCAGCAGTGAAGCGCCACACCTGGGGGATCAGCCCCAGCATTTT	CASSEAPHLGDQPQHF
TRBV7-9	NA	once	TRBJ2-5	TGTGCCAGCGACACGCTCCAAGAGACCCAGTACTTC	CASDTLQETQYF
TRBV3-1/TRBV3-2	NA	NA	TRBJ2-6	TGTGCCAGCAGCCAAACCTCTGGGGCCAACGTCCTGACTTTC	CASSQTSGANVLTF
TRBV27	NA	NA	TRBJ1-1	TGTGCCAGCTGGGGGAGAGGGAAGTCCCCTGAAGCTTTCTTT	CASWGRGKSPEAFF
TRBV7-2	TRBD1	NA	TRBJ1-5	TGTGCCAGCAGCTTAGTTCAGGGGGGGAATCAGCCCCAGCATTTT	CASSLVQGGNQPQHF
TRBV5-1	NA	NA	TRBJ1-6	TGCGCCAGCAGCTTGTCCGGGGGCGCGGAAAATTCACCCCTCCACTTT	CASSLSGGAENSPLHF
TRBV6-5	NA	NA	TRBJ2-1	TGTGCCAGCAGTTACTCCGGGGCAGGGGAAAATGAGCAGTTCTTC	CASSYSGAGENEQFF
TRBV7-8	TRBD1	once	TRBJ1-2	TGTGCCAGCAGCTTGTTGGACAGGGATGTGTATGGCTACACCTTC	CASSLLDRDVYGYTF
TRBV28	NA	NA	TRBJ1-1	TGTGCCAGCATTTCAGTGTCGAACACTGAAGCTTTCTTT	CASISVSNTEAFF
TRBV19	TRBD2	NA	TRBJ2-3	TGTGCCAGTAGTACACGGACTAGCGGCGGCACAGATACGCAGTATTTT	CASSTRTSGGTDTQYF
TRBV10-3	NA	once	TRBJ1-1	TGTGCCATCAGTGAGGGGGGCGAGGCTTTCTTT	CAISEGGEAFF